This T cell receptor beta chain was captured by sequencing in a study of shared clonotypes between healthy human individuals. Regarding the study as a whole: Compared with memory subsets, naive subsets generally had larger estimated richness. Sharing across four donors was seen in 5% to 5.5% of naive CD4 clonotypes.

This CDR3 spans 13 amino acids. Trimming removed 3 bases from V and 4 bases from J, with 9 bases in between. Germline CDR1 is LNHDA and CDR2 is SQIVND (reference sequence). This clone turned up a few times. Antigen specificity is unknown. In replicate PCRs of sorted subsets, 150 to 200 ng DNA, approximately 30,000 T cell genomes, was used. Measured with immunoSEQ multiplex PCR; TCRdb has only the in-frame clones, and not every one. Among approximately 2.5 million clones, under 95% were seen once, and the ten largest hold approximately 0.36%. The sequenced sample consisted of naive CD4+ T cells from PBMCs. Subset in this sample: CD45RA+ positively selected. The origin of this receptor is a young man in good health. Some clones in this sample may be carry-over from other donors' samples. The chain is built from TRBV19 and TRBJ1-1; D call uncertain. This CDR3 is CASSIFGVTEAFF. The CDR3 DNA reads TGTGCCAGTAGTATTTTCGGGGTCACTGAAGCTTTCTTT.